This passage covers 15 T cell receptor beta chains from one sample sequenced in a study of CD8+CD57+ T cells in acquired aplastic anemia. Sequencing involved patients with CD8+CD57+ cell expansion previously shown by flow cytometry. Profiles of TCR beta VDJ and CDR3 were generated from a genomic DNA template. One entry per CDR3 protein, called by TCRdb with MiXCR from the reads. The sample consists of under 350,000 distinct CDR3 sequences, roughly 53% of them appearing once. The sample comprised sorted CD4+, CD8+, or CD8+CD57+ T cells (not recorded which) from PBMCs. These TCRs come from a human donor with aplastic anemia.

J is TRBJ1-2 and V is TRBV7-2; D call uncertain. Between the trimmed V and J ends, which lost 4 bases and 4 bases, there was a span of 10 bases. This CDR3 has 13 residues. Germline V gene data show CDR1 as SGHTA and CDR2 as FQGNSA. The CDR3 protein is CASSSLPLYGYTF. The CDR3 coding sequence is TGTGCCAGCAGCTCCCTCCCCCTCTATGGCTACACCTTC.

The chain uses TRBV2 and TRBJ2-1; 10 bases are shared with TRBD1. Looked up from germline, CDR1 is SNHLY and CDR2 is FYNNEI. The CDR3 covers 15 residues. J was trimmed by 4 bases and V by 1 base; bases with no gene match: 1. CDR3 in amino acids: CASSEGGQGYNEQFF. The CDR3 nucleotides are TGTGCCAGCAGTGAAGGGGGACAGGGGTACAATGAGCAGTTCTTC.

In this sample, this clonotype turned up once. V usage is TRBV19 and J usage is TRBJ2-1; TRBD2 matches at 11 bases. The trim removed 4 bases at V and 9 bases at J, leaving 8 bases unmatched. This CDR3 is 15 amino acids long. Germline-derived CDR1 and CDR2 are LNHDA and SQIVND (reference sequence). For the CDR3, the DNA is TGTGCCAGTAGTAACCTAGCGGGGGGACGAGGTGAGCAGTTCTTC. Translation: CASSNLAGGRGEQFF.

The CDR3, as DNA: TGTGCCAGCGGACTAAAACAGGGGACATATGAAAAACTGTTTTTT. Translated: CASGLKQGTYEKLFF. The chain links TRBV2 to TRBJ1-4, with 7 bases aligning to TRBD1. The germline V gene has CDR1 SNHLY and CDR2 FYNNEI. V lost 8 bases to trimming and J lost 6 bases; unmatched junction nucleotides: 12. The CDR3 covers 15 residues. The variable domain in full, completed from reference TRBV2 and TRBJ1-4, reads EPEVTQTPSHQVTQMGQEVILRCVPISNHLYFYWYRQILGQKVEFLVSFYNNEISEKSEIFDDQFSVERPDGSNFTLKIRSTKLEDSAMYFCASGLKQGTYEKLFFGSGTQLSVL.

This clonotype was seen many times. The chain's CDR3 is CASSYRTSGRLDTQYF. DNA for the CDR3: TGTGCCAGCAGTTACCGGACTAGCGGGAGGTTGGATACGCAGTATTTT. This chain links TRBV6-6 with TRBJ2-3, with 14 nucleotides matching TRBD2. The V segment lost 2 bases and the J segment 6 bases; nucleotides outside the gene matches: 4. From germline, CDR1 is MNHNY and CDR2 SVGAGI (reference sequence). The CDR3 spans 16 residues.

This clonotype showed up many times. The V and J genes are TRBV7-6 and TRBJ1-1; 7 bases fit TRBD1. Losses at the gene ends were 1 base for V and 4 bases for J; bases not matched to a gene: 6. Germline V gene data show CDR1 as SGHVS and CDR2 as FNYEAQ. The CDR3 totals 15 residues. The CDR3 region has the DNA TGTGCCAGCAGCTTAGAAACAGGGGTGAGCACTGAAGCTTTCTTT. It codes for CASSLETGVSTEAFF.

The chain links TRBV7-9 to TRBJ2-2; TRBD1 matches 7 bases. Germline lookup yields CDR1 SEHNR and CDR2 FQNEAQ (reference sequence). The length of the CDR3 is 16 residues. V trimming: 10 bases; J trimming: 1 base; junction bases outside the gene matches: 12. CDR3 amino acids: CATQGVQGKNTGELFF. The CDR3 coding sequence is TGTGCCACCCAGGGGGTGCAAGGCAAGAACACCGGGGAGCTGTTTTTT.

The table lists this clonotype with a count of one. The genes are TRBV20-1 and TRBJ2-2, with TRBD1 identical over 7 bases. Unmatched junction bases numbered 5, after V lost 4 bases and J lost 3 bases. The CDR3 sequence is 14 residues long. CDR1 is DFQATT, CDR2 SNEGSKA, per germline (reference sequence). CDR3 sequence: CSATRQGYTGELFF. The CDR3 DNA reads as TGCAGTGCTACCAGACAGGGCTACACCGGGGAGCTGTTTTTT.

On this clonotype itself: The conserved phenylalanine or tryptophan is not found at the CDR3 terminus, so this likely reflects a read error. The rearrangement links TRBV6-5 to TRBJ2-7; the D gene is possibly TRBD2 (6 bases). Germline CDR1 MNHEY, CDR2 SVGAGI. This CDR3 has 14 amino acids. Trimming took off 6 bases at V and 3 bases at J, with 15 bases between the two ends. CDR3 nucleotides: TGTGCCAGCAGCTTAGCGTGGGGGGTCTACGAGCAGTACCTC. This codes for CASSLAWGVYEQYL.

The chain has TRBV19 and TRBJ2-1; 13 bases line up with TRBD2. Per germline, CDR1 LNHDA and CDR2 SQIVND (reference sequence). This CDR3 is built from 17 residues. V lost 9 bases and J lost 2; bases outside the gene matches: 10. CDR3 DNA sequence: TGTGCCAGCCGAGGGACTAGCGGGATCGGCACCTACAATGAGCAGTTCTTC. Translation gives CASRGTSGIGTYNEQFF. Full variable domain (missing parts from reference TRBV19 and TRBJ2-1): DGGITQSPKYLFRKEGQNVTLSCEQNLNHDAMYWYRQDPGQGLRLIYYSQIVNDFQKGDIAEGYSVSREKKESFPLTVTSAQKNPTAFYLCASRGTSGIGTYNEQFFGPGTRLTVL.

This clonotype was detected ten times or more. This chain joins TRBV20-1 and TRBJ2-7, with 8 bases identical to TRBD1. CDR3 length equals 14 residues. V dropped 3 bases and J dropped 5; count of bases not matched to a gene: 9. From germline, CDR1 is DFQATT and CDR2 SNEGSKA (reference sequence). Here the CDR3 DNA reads TGCAGTGCTAGTTTGCCTAACAGGGGGAACGAGCAGTACTTC. It translates to CSASLPNRGNEQYF.

The chain links TRBV7-2 to TRBJ2-7; D possibly corresponds to TRBD2 (6 bases). This CDR3 is 15 amino acids long. CDR1 and CDR2 (germline): SGHTA, FQGNSA. The germline V and J ends were trimmed by 0 bases and 2 bases, with 11 bases remaining between them. In DNA, the CDR3 is TGTGCCAGCAGCTTAGCGGGGGGAGGCACCTACGAGCAGTACTTC. It codes for CASSLAGGGTYEQYF.

This clonotype has only a few counts. This chain's CDR3 is CASGTGVYEQYF. The CDR3 nucleotides are TGTGCCAGCGGGACAGGGGTTTACGAGCAGTACTTC. The chain links TRBV2 to TRBJ2-7; TRBD1 agrees at 10 bases. The CDR3 has 12 amino acids. The ends lost 8 bases at V and 4 bases at J; junction bases unmatched: 2. The germline gives CDR1 SNHLY, CDR2 FYNNEI. The full variable domain, completed using reference TRBV2 and TRBJ2-7, is EPEVTQTPSHQVTQMGQEVILRCVPISNHLYFYWYRQILGQKVEFLVSFYNNEISEKSEIFDDQFSVERPDGSNFTLKIRSTKLEDSAMYFCASGTGVYEQYFGPGTRLTVT.

The V and J genes are TRBV7-9 and TRBJ1-6, with D perhaps TRBD1 (5 bases). Trimming took off 8 bases at V and 8 bases at J, with 16 bases between the two ends. Per the germline V gene, CDR1 is SEHNR and CDR2 is FQNEAQ (reference sequence). The CDR3 length is 14 residues. In nucleotides, the CDR3 is TGTGCCAGCCGGGGTGGGACCGGTGATTCACCCCTCCACTTT. This sequence encodes CASRGGTGDSPLHF.

This clonotype was detected only a few times. The chain joins TRBV20-1 to TRBJ1-2, with a tentative D call TRBD1 (5 bases). CDR1 and CDR2 from the germline V gene are DFQATT and SNEGSKA (reference sequence). Trimming removed 1 base from V and 1 base from J, with 13 bases in between. The CDR3 extends over 15 amino acids. In nucleotides, the CDR3 is TGCAGTGCTAGAGTGAGGGGTTCAGATAACTATGGCTACACCTTC. Residues: CSARVRGSDNYGYTF.